This TCR beta chain is from a study of post-analysis software for immune sequencing data. The overall study: Disease courses included relapsing-remitting, secondary progressive and progressive-relapsing multiple sclerosis.

Sequencing libraries made from TCR beta cDNA carried unique molecular identifiers. Input of about 0.9 to 10 million T cells yielded a few hundred thousand cDNA molecules. TCRdb itself ran the PCR reads through MiXCR, one entry per CDR3 protein. The table has approximately 730,000 distinct CDR3 sequences, 30% seen once; the top ten hold more than 0.45%. This clonotype was seen a few times. Antigen: not known. The V gene's germline CDR1 is DFQATT and CDR2 SNEGSKA (reference sequence). V was clipped by 6 bases and J by 1 base; unmatched bases: 5. This CDR3 is 14 amino acids long. Notes on the study in general: When patients were compared with controls, 4 or 5 TRBV segments were more frequent, TRBV5-6, TRBV5-1 and TRBV20-1 among them. Samples sharing a preparation batch grouped tightly together when assessed by F measure. Controls showed significantly higher normalized Chao1 diversity than did multiple sclerosis patients.

The V call is TRBV20-1, the J call TRBJ1-2; 10 bases fit TRBD1. This TCR was recovered from a girl between 5 and 17 years old with multiple sclerosis. Sequencing was done on a sample of blood. CDR3 nucleotides: TGCAGTGCATCCGACAGGGGGCGTAACTATGGCTACACCTTC. Translating it yields CSASDRGRNYGYTF.